A selection of T cell receptor beta chains follows, all from one sample in a study of cytomegalovirus exposure and HLA in healthy donors. Data came from immunoSEQ multiplex PCR; TCRdb stores just in-frame clones and leaves some out. Counted here are 120,000 to 150,000 clones, around 82% occurring once; the ten biggest clones make up 5% to 7.5%. Material for sequencing was PBMCs. The receptor source for this set is a woman aged 40 to 49 in good health and CMV-seropositive. The conserved cysteine and the conserved F or W are not part of the CDR3 here. Fields, in order: J gene, V gene, CDR3 protein.

J gene: TRBJ2-7
V gene: TRBV10-2
CDR3 protein: ASSQPQGEQY

J gene: TRBJ2-7
V gene: TRBV5-1
CDR3 protein: ASSWGLASDEQY

J gene: TRBJ2-2
V gene: TRBV28
CDR3 protein: AVTGIGLAVNTGELF

J gene: TRBJ1-1
V gene: TRBV10-3
CDR3 protein: AISDPGQVRAEAF

J gene: TRBJ2-3
V gene: TRBV19
CDR3 protein: ASSPLALALGDTQY

J gene: TRBJ2-7
V gene: TRBV13
CDR3 protein: ASSTGSGGYREQY

J gene: TRBJ2-5
V gene: TRBV5-4
CDR3 protein: ASSLASGARETQY

J gene: TRBJ1-1
V gene: TRBV19
CDR3 protein: ASSPPRVGSEAF

J gene: TRBJ2-7
V gene: TRBV5-6
CDR3 protein: ASSFSGTVYEQY

J gene: TRBJ1-2
V gene: TRBV7-6
CDR3 protein: ASSLEAGHNYGYT

J gene: TRBJ2-1
V gene: TRBV18
CDR3 protein: ASSTTSGAYNEQF

J gene: TRBJ2-5
V gene: TRBV7-8
CDR3 protein: ASSTRTSGRIETQY

J gene: TRBJ2-1
V gene: TRBV10-3
CDR3 protein: AISVGSESSYNEQF

J gene: TRBJ2-5
V gene: TRBV7-8
CDR3 protein: ASSLSPTRETQY

J gene: TRBJ1-5
V gene: TRBV6-5
CDR3 protein: ASSYSVRSNQPQH

J gene: TRBJ2-7
V gene: TRBV7-9
CDR3 protein: ASSLSRGEQY

J gene: TRBJ2-1
V gene: TRBV10-1
CDR3 protein: ASSESKGEDSYNEQF

J gene: TRBJ2-2
V gene: TRBV9
CDR3 protein: ASSVALPGSGELF

J gene: TRBJ1-1
V gene: TRBV27
CDR3 protein: ASSLGRWNTEAF

J gene: TRBJ1-2
V gene: TRBV2
CDR3 protein: ASSEGLPGQGAF

J gene: TRBJ2-4
V gene: TRBV7-9
CDR3 protein: ASSLNRGQGKNIQY

J gene: TRBJ1-3
V gene: TRBV9
CDR3 protein: ASSPRGKPGGNTIY

J gene: TRBJ2-3
V gene: TRBV7-9
CDR3 protein: ASSPMGLASDTQY

J gene: TRBJ2-3
V gene: TRBV20-1
CDR3 protein: SARSGNTQY

J gene: TRBJ2-7
V gene: TRBV6-5
CDR3 protein: ASSRDSAPYEQY

J gene: TRBJ2-7
V gene: TRBV5-1
CDR3 protein: ASQGQLTYEQY

J gene: NA
V gene: TRBV5-1
CDR3 protein: ASSTDSSYEQY

J gene: TRBJ2-3
V gene: TRBV29-1
CDR3 protein: SVEGRRESTDTQY